This T cell receptor beta chain was obtained from a study of T-cell memory formation after mild COVID-19. Study-wide findings and caveats: Shrinking CD4+ clones were chiefly CM and EM; CD8+ ones were chiefly EMRA.

One entry per CDR3 protein, called by TCRdb with MiXCR from the 5' RACE reads. Seen here are tens of thousands of distinct CDR3 sequences, roughly 14% observed once, and the top ten hold around 29%. This CDR3 is 15 amino acids long. CDR1 SGHRS and CDR2 YFSETQ come from the germline V gene. Trimming shortened V by 4 bases and J by 2 bases, and 16 bases separated the two germline ends. A note on this clonotype: Its target is unknown.

V is TRBV5-1 and J is TRBJ2-7, with D maybe TRBD1 (6 bases). The sample taken for sequencing was PBMCs or a T cell subset sorted from them (not recorded which). The source is an adult woman who had mild COVID-19 (a few samples of this study predate the infection). Cell type and time point are not known. CDR3 loop: CASSAQRGTPYEQYF. CDR3 coding DNA: TGCGCCAGCAGCGCTCAGCGAGGGACACCCTACGAGCAGTACTTC.